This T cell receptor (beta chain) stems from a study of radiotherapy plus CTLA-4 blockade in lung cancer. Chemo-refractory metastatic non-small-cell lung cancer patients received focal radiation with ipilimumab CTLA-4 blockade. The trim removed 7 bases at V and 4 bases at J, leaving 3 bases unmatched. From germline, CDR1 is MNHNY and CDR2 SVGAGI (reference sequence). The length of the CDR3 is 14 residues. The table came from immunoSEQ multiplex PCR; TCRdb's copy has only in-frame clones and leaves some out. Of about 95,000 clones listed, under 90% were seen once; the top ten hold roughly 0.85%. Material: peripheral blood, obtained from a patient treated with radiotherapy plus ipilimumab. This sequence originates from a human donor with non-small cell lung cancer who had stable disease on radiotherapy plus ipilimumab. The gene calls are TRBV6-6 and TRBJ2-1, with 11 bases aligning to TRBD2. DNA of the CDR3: TGTGCCAGCATAGGGACTAGCGGTTACAATGAGCAGTTCTTC. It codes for CASIGTSGYNEQFF.